This T cell receptor (beta chain) was documented in a study of blood T cell repertoires in COVID-19. Assay used: immunoSEQ multiplex PCR; TCRdb lists only in-frame clones, some missing. The sample has approximately 240,000 clones; about 86% are singletons. Germline V CDR1 and CDR2: MNHEY, SVGAGI. The CDR3 contains 15 residues. Trimming shortened V by 6 bases and J by 0 bases, and 12 bases separated the two germline ends. The chain couples TRBV6-5 to TRBJ1-3, with a tentative D call TRBD1 (5 bases). The clonotype comes from an older woman with acute or convalescent COVID-19. The specimen was peripheral blood. In DNA, the CDR3 is TGTGCCAGCAGGAGCGGGGGGGGCTCTGGAAACACCATATATTTT. Encoded protein: CASRSGGGSGNTIYF.